This T cell receptor (beta chain) is from a study of T-cell reconstitution after alpha-beta-depleted transplantation in children. This clonotype has more than one count but fewer than ten. Germline V gene data show CDR1 as SGHTA and CDR2 as FQGNSA. This CDR3 is 12 amino acids long. V lost 5 bases to trimming and J lost 8 bases; unmatched junction nucleotides: 3. Preparation of the TCRbeta library used unique molecular identifiers. TCRdb called the PCR reads again in MiXCR, with one record for every CDR3 protein. This repertoire shows 500,000 or so distinct CDR3 sequences, over 9.5% found once; its top ten account for 11% to 15%.

This TCR was sampled from a female patient aged 2-10 years who had a stem cell transplant for aplastic anemia, so the T cells may come from the graft donor. This chain uses TRBV7-2 with TRBJ2-1, with TRBD1 matching 7 bases. The starting material was PBMCs, mostly from graft donor cells, obtained 180 days after TCRalphabeta/CD19-depleted stem cell transplant. CDR3 region: CASSPQGHEQFF. The CDR3 DNA follows: TGTGCCAGCAGCCCACAGGGGCATGAGCAGTTCTTC.